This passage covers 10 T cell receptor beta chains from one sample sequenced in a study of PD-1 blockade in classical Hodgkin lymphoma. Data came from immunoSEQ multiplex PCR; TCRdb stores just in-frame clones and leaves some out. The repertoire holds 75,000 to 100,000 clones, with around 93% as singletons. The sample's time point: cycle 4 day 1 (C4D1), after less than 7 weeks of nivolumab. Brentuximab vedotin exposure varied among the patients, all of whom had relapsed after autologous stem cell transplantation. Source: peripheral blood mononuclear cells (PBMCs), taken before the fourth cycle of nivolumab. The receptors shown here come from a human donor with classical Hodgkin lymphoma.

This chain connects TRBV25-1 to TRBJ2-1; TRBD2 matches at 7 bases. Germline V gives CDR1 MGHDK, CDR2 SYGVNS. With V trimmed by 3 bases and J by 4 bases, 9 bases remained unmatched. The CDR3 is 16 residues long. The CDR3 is CASSEGGGGTYNEQFF. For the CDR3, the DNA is TGTGCCAGCAGTGAGGGTGGCGGGGGAACTTACAATGAGCAGTTCTTC.

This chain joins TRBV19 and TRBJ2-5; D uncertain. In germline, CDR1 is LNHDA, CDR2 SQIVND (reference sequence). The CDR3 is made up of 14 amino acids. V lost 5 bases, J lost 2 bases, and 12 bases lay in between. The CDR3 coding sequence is TGTGCCAGTAGTGGTAGTCGGGCTCAAGAGACCCAGTACTTC. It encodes CASSGSRAQETQYF.

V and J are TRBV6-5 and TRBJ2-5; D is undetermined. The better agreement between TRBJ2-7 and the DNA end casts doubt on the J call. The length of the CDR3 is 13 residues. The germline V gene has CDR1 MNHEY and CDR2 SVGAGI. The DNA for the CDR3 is TGTGCCAGCAGTTACCCGAGCTCCTACGAGCAGTACTTC. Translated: CASSYPSSYEQYF.

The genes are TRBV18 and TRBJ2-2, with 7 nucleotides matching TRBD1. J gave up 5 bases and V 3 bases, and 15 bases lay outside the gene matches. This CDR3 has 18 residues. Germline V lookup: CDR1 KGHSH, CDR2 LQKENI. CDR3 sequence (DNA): TGTGCCAGCTCACCTACAGTCGTCTTGGCAGGGGGAACCGGGGAGCTGTTTTTT. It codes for CASSPTVVLAGGTGELFF.

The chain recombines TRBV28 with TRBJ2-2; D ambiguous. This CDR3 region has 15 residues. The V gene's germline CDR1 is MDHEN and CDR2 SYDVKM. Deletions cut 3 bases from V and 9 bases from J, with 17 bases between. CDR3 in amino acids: CASSFEANRLWELFF. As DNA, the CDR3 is TGTGCCAGCAGTTTCGAGGCCAACCGTCTTTGGGAGCTGTTTTTT.

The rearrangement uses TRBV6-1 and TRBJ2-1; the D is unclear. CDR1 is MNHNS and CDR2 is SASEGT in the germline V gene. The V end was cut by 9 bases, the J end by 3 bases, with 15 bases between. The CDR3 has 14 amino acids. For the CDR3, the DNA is TGTGCCAGTGCCTTAGGGAAAGTCTACAATGAGCAGTTCTTC. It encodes CASALGKVYNEQFF.

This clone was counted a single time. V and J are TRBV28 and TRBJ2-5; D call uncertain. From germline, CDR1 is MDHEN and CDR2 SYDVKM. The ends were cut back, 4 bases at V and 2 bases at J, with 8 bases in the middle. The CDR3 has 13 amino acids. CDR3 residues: CASSSRNQETQYF. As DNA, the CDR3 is TGTGCCAGCAGTTCCCGGAATCAAGAGACCCAGTACTTC.

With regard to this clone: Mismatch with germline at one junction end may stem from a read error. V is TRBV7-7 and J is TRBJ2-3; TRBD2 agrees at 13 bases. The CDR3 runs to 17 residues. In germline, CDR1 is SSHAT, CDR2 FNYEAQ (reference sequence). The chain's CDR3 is CASSPWTSGSRTDTQYF. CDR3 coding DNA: TGTGCTAGCAGCCCGTGGACTAGCGGGAGTAGAACAGATACGCAGTATTTT. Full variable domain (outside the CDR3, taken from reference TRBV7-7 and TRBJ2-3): GAGVSQSPRYKVTKRGQDVTLRCDPISSHATLYWYQQALGQGPEFLTYFNYEAQPDKSGLPSDRFSAERPEGSISTLTIQRTEQRDSAMYRCASSPWTSGSRTDTQYFGPGTRLTVL.

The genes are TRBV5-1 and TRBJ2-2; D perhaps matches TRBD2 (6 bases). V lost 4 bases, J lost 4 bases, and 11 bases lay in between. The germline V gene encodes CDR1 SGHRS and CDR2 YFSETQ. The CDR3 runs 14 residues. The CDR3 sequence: CASSGPGGTGELFF. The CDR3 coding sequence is TGCGCCAGCAGCGGCCCCGGGGGCACCGGGGAGCTGTTTTTT.

The DNA for the CDR3 is TGTGCCAGCAGCCTGGGTAGCGGGATGACAGATACGCAGTATTTT. This gives the protein CASSLGSGMTDTQYF. This chain joins TRBV9 and TRBJ2-3; 8 bases align to TRBD2. V gave up 4 bases and J gave up 3 bases; unmatched junction bases: 7. The CDR3 covers 15 residues. CDR1 SGDLS and CDR2 YYNGEE come from the germline V gene.